A single sample is the source of the 31 T cell receptor beta chains below, sequenced in a study of blood T cell repertoires in COVID-19. The data were produced by immunoSEQ multiplex PCR, yet TCRdb's version contains in-frame clones alone and is incomplete. This sample has about 100,000 clones; roughly 90% occur once, and the top ten carry approximately 5.6%. The sequenced material came from peripheral blood. Receptors were obtained from a human donor in a cohort sampled during active COVID-19.

The rearrangement uses TRBV6-5 and TRBJ2-1, with 8 positions matching TRBD2. The germline V gene encodes CDR1 MNHEY and CDR2 SVGAGI. V lost 7 bases, J lost 7 bases, and 9 bases stayed unmatched. CDR3 length: 14 residues. DNA for the CDR3: TGTGCCAGCACACCAGCGGGAGTAATTAATGAGCAGTTCTTC. The encoded protein is CASTPAGVINEQFF.

This clone was found once. CDR3 loop: CASSTHGLADDTQYF. CDR3 in DNA: TGTGCCAGCAGTACCCACGGACTAGCGGACGATACGCAGTATTTT. The chain carries TRBV6-5 and TRBJ2-3; 10 bases are shared with TRBD2. CDR3 length: 15 residues. Per germline, CDR1 MNHEY and CDR2 SVGAGI. V was pared by 5 bases and J by 6 bases, with 8 bases of the junction left unmatched.

J is TRBJ2-5 and V is TRBV5-1; 9 bases map to TRBD2. The CDR3 has 16 residues. The V segment lost 4 bases and the J segment 7 bases; nucleotides outside the gene matches: 14. From germline, CDR1 is SGHRS and CDR2 YFSETQ. The CDR3 here is CASSTSGGGRAATQYF. CDR3 nucleotides: TGCGCCAGCAGCACCTCTGGGGGCGGGAGGGCCGCGACCCAGTACTTC.

A remark on this clone: The same CDR3 arises from other DNA sequences in this sample as well. J is TRBJ2-2 and V is TRBV9; tentatively, D is TRBD1 (7 bases). The CDR3 is made up of 15 amino acids. Trimming left V 0 bases short and J 4 bases short, with 10 bases between. CDR1 is SGDLS and CDR2 is YYNGEE in the germline V gene. The CDR3 is CASSVVQGGTGELFF. CDR3 bases: TGTGCCAGCAGCGTAGTCCAGGGGGGCACCGGGGAGCTGTTTTTT.

The chain couples TRBV2 to TRBJ2-1; 13 bases match TRBD2. Germline CDR1 SNHLY, CDR2 FYNNEI. The trim removed 6 bases at V and 5 bases at J, leaving 10 bases unmatched. The CDR3 is 17 residues long. The CDR3 coding sequence is TGTGCCAGCAGGGCCAGTCAACTAGCGGGGGGGCACAATGAGCAGTTCTTC. Translation gives CASRASQLAGGHNEQFF.

The J gene is TRBJ1-1, the V gene TRBV7-9, with D tentatively TRBD1 (5 bases). The germline gives CDR1 SEHNR, CDR2 FQNEAQ (reference sequence). The CDR3 spans 14 residues. Trimming cost V 6 bases and J 4 bases, with 15 bases left between them. In DNA form, the CDR3 reads TGTGCCAGCAGTACCTCAGGGTTGTTCACTGAAGCTTTCTTT. Translating it yields CASSTSGLFTEAFF.

The rearrangement joins TRBV27 to TRBJ2-5; maybe TRBD1 (5 bases). The CDR3 runs to 13 residues. V was cut by 6 bases and J by 5 bases, with 13 bases left in between. Germline CDR1 and CDR2: MNHEY and SMNVEV (reference sequence). CDR3 protein: CASRGQGRETQYF. Written as DNA, the CDR3 is TGTGCCAGCAGGGGGCAGGGTAGGGAGACCCAGTACTTC.

V gene TRBV2 combines with J gene TRBJ2-7; 8 bases are shared with TRBD2. Trimming cost V 1 base and J 6 bases; bases outside gene matches: 8. The CDR3 extends over 15 amino acids. The V gene's germline CDR1 is SNHLY and CDR2 FYNNEI. The CDR3 sequence: CASSEDMGLEGEQYF. DNA of the CDR3: TGTGCCAGCAGTGAAGACATGGGACTAGAAGGCGAGCAGTACTTC. Based on the CDR3 plus reference TRBV2 and TRBJ2-7, the full variable domain is EPEVTQTPSHQVTQMGQEVILRCVPISNHLYFYWYRQILGQKVEFLVSFYNNEISEKSEIFDDQFSVERPDGSNFTLKIRSTKLEDSAMYFCASSEDMGLEGEQYFGPGTRLTVT.

On this clone: Other DNA sequences in the same sample also yield this CDR3. The J gene is TRBJ2-5, the V gene TRBV19, with TRBD2 matching 12 bases. Trimming took 6 bases from V and 4 from J; bases not matched to a gene: 0. Per germline, CDR1 LNHDA and CDR2 SQIVND (reference sequence). This CDR3 has 13 residues. CDR3 residues: CASRLAGGETQYF. CDR3 nucleotide sequence: TGTGCCAGTAGACTAGCGGGAGGAGAGACCCAGTACTTC.

The chain couples TRBV5-6 to TRBJ2-4; 7 bases are shared with TRBD1. The germline CDR1 and CDR2 sequences are SGHDT and YYEEEE. CDR3 length: 14 amino acids. J was trimmed by 7 bases and V by 5 bases; bases with no gene match: 9. CDR3 amino acids: CASRYQGGLNIQYF. The CDR3 DNA follows: TGTGCCAGCAGATACCAAGGGGGCTTGAACATTCAGTACTTC.

CDR3 nucleotides: TGTGCCAGCAGATCGTCCCTCATAGGACAGGGGGCCACCGGGGAGCTGTTTTTT. Translated, it gives CASRSSLIGQGATGELFF. This sequence joins TRBV2 and TRBJ2-2; 11 bases are shared with TRBD1. Germline V gene lookup returns CDR1 SNHLY and CDR2 FYNNEI. The ends lost 6 bases at V and 4 bases at J; junction bases unmatched: 13. The CDR3 runs 18 residues.

This clone turned up a few times. The rearrangement uses TRBV7-9 and TRBJ1-2, with no clear D. In germline, CDR1 is SEHNR, CDR2 FQNEAQ (reference sequence). The CDR3 loop spans 13 amino acids. V was pared by 3 bases and J by 6 bases, with 11 bases between. CDR3 sequence (DNA): TGTGCCAGCAGCTTTGAGGGCTTGGATGGCTACACCTTC. This gives the protein CASSFEGLDGYTF.

The chain combines TRBV5-4 with TRBJ2-1, with TRBD2 identical over 11 bases. J lost 7 bases, V lost 3 bases, and 3 bases had no gene match. Germline-derived CDR1 and CDR2 are SGHNT and YYREEE (reference sequence). The CDR3 contains 14 residues. Written as DNA, the CDR3 is TGTGCCAGCAGCTCGGGACTAGCGGCAAATGAGCAGTTCTTC. It encodes CASSSGLAANEQFF.

The chain joins TRBV9 to TRBJ2-2, with TRBD1 identical over 10 bases. The trim removed 0 bases at V and 5 bases at J, leaving 4 bases unmatched. The CDR3 covers 16 residues. Germline-derived CDR1 and CDR2 are SGDLS and YYNGEE. For the CDR3, the DNA is TGTGCCAGCAGCGTAGGAGGGACAGGGGTGACCGGGGAGCTGTTTTTT. It yields the protein CASSVGGTGVTGELFF. Full variable domain (missing parts from reference TRBV9 and TRBJ2-2): DSGVTQTPKHLITATGQRVTLRCSPRSGDLSVYWYQQSLDQGLQFLIQYYNGEERAKGNILERFSAQQFPDLHSELNLSSLELGDSALYFCASSVGGTGVTGELFFGEGSRLTVL.

The gene calls are TRBV3-1 (or the pseudogene TRBV3-2) and TRBJ1-1, with D unresolved. CDR3 length: 13 amino acids. The V gene lost 3 bases and the J gene lost 2 bases, with 7 bases spanning the gap. CDR1 and CDR2 (germline): LGHDT, YNNKEL (reference sequence). The CDR3 protein is CASSQQVNTEAFF. The CDR3 nucleotides are TGTGCCAGCAGCCAGCAGGTTAACACTGAAGCTTTCTTT.

The chain uses TRBV7-2 and TRBJ1-4, with 11 bases aligning to TRBD1. Per the germline V gene, CDR1 is SGHTA and CDR2 is FQGNSA. The CDR3 loop spans 16 amino acids. Unmatched junction bases numbered 9, after V lost 5 bases and J lost 7 bases. The CDR3 reads CASSRKGQGASEKLFF. The CDR3 region has the DNA TGTGCCAGCAGCCGTAAAGGACAGGGGGCATCTGAAAAACTGTTTTTT.

This clone was recorded only once. V gene TRBV4-3 combines with J gene TRBJ1-2; 7 bases are shared with TRBD1. This CDR3 comprises 15 residues. After removal of 3 bases from V and 2 bases from J, the junction contained 6 bases not matched to a gene. CDR1 is LGHNA and CDR2 is YSLEER in the germline V gene. The DNA for the CDR3 is TGCGCCAGCAGCCAGCACGCAGGGGGAAACTATGGCTACACCTTC. Translation gives CASSQHAGGNYGYTF.

This clone was seen only once. V usage is TRBV5-1 and J usage is TRBJ2-4, with D perhaps matching TRBD1 (6 bases). Germline V CDR1 and CDR2: SGHRS, YFSETQ. CDR3 length: 16 residues. V gave up 4 bases and J gave up 8 bases, with 22 bases separating them. CDR3 sequence reads: CASSTGRTVDLDIQYF. As DNA, the CDR3 is TGCGCCAGCAGCACTGGCCGGACAGTAGATTTGGACATTCAGTACTTC.

The chain joins TRBV4-1 to TRBJ2-1, with TRBD1 as a possible D gene (8 bases). The germline CDR1 and CDR2 sequences are MGHRA and YSYEKL. The CDR3 has 17 residues. V was shortened by 4 bases and J by 4 bases, with 20 bases between the two germline ends. The CDR3 region has the DNA TGCGCCAGCAGCCCCCTCCAGGGGGCGGGAGATTACAATGAGCAGTTCTTC. It encodes CASSPLQGAGDYNEQFF.

V usage is TRBV5-1 and J usage is TRBJ2-7; TRBD2 aligns across 7 bases. The CDR3 extends over 16 amino acids. Germline CDR1 and CDR2: SGHRS and YFSETQ. With 0 bases clipped from V and 3 bases from J, the junction kept 9 bases outside the gene matches. CDR3 residues: CASSLESSGPNYEQYF. The CDR3 bases are TGCGCCAGCAGCTTGGAGTCTAGCGGACCTAACTACGAGCAGTACTTC.

The V and J genes are TRBV7-2 and TRBJ2-7; 12 bases align to TRBD2. V trimming: 5 bases; J trimming: 3 bases; junction bases outside the gene matches: 2. CDR3 length equals 14 residues. Per germline, CDR1 SGHTA and CDR2 FQGNSA. In DNA, the CDR3 is TGTGCCAGCAGCAAACTAGCGGGAGGCTACGAGCAGTACTTC. The encoded protein is CASSKLAGGYEQYF. Together with reference TRBV7-2 and TRBJ2-7, the CDR3 gives the full variable domain: GAGVSQSPSNKVTEKGKDVELRCDPISGHTALYWYRQSLGQGLEFLIYFQGNSAPDKSGLPSDRFSAERTGGSVSTLTIQRTQQEDSAVYLCASSKLAGGYEQYFGPGTRLTVT.

This clone was seen a single time. The rearrangement links TRBV7-2 to TRBJ1-5, with D tentatively TRBD1 (5 bases). Germline V lookup: CDR1 SGHTA, CDR2 FQGNSA. The CDR3 covers 14 residues. Trimming left V 4 bases short and J 5 bases short, with 12 bases between. Here the CDR3 DNA reads TGTGCCAGCAGCTGGCCGGGAGGGGATCAGCCCCAGCATTTT. This encodes CASSWPGGDQPQHF.

This clone was detected once. At one boundary the junction diverges from the germline segment, which might be a read error. The V gene is TRBV5-6, the J gene TRBJ1-1, with D perhaps TRBD1 (6 bases). CDR3 length equals 13 residues. The germline V gene encodes CDR1 SGHDT and CDR2 YYEEEE. The CDR3 coding sequence is TGTGCCAGCAGCTCCGACAGGAACGCTGAAGCTTTCTTT. The encoded protein is CASSSDRNAEAFF.

This clone was seen only a few times. The V and J genes are TRBV4-2 and TRBJ1-1, with TRBD1 matching over 8 bases. V lost 4 bases, J lost 3 bases, and 10 bases stayed unmatched. The CDR3 loop spans 16 amino acids. CDR1 and CDR2 (germline): LGHNA, YNFKEQ. The CDR3 nucleotides are TGTGCCAGCAGCCCATTTAGGCAGGGGGCTGACACTGAAGCTTTCTTT. Translation: CASSPFRQGADTEAFF.

The table lists this clone with a count of one. This chain uses TRBV7-3 with TRBJ2-1, with a possible D match to TRBD2 (6 bases). CDR3 length equals 15 residues. V gave up 4 bases and J gave up 9 bases, with 19 bases separating them. In germline, CDR1 is SGHTA, CDR2 FQGTGA. CDR3 bases: TGTGCCAGCAGCTCCCTAAGCGGGTCCTCTAGTGAGCAGTTCTTC. This sequence encodes CASSSLSGSSSEQFF.

On this clone itself: Other DNA sequences in this sample translate to the same CDR3. The CDR3 DNA reads as TGTGCCAGCAGCCCACTAGCGGGGGGGCAGGATGAGCAGTTCTTC. Amino acid sequence: CASSPLAGGQDEQFF. This rearrangement joins TRBV7-3 to TRBJ2-1; 13 nucleotides agree with TRBD2. V lost 5 bases and J lost 8; bases outside the gene matches: 6. The CDR3 is made up of 15 amino acids. In germline, CDR1 is SGHTA, CDR2 FQGTGA.

In its sample, this clone was seen once. The chain combines TRBV27 with TRBJ2-1, with 8 bases aligning to TRBD1. V was clipped by 6 bases and J by 6 bases; unmatched bases: 16. CDR1 and CDR2 from the germline V gene are MNHEY and SMNVEV (reference sequence). This CDR3 comprises 17 residues. CDR3: CASSSWTGFHGVNEQFF. CDR3 bases: TGTGCCAGCAGCTCCTGGACAGGGTTTCACGGCGTCAATGAGCAGTTCTTC.

The gene calls are TRBV19 and TRBJ2-7; D is undetermined. CDR3 length: 13 residues. The V end lost 8 bases, the J end lost 0 bases, and 11 bases lay between the germline ends. Looked up from germline, CDR1 is LNHDA and CDR2 is SQIVND (reference sequence). CDR3 DNA: TGTGCCAGTGCCTGGTCTAGCTCCTACGAGCAGTACTTC. Translated, it gives CASAWSSSYEQYF.

V usage is TRBV15 and J usage is TRBJ2-3; D gene ambiguous. The length of the CDR3 is 13 residues. The V and J ends lost 5 bases and 6 bases respectively, with 12 bases between them. Germline CDR1 and CDR2: LNHNV and YYDKDF (reference sequence). The CDR3, as DNA: TGTGCCACCAGCCCTCGAGAGAGGGATACGCAGTATTTT. As protein: CATSPRERDTQYF.

V usage is TRBV7-2 and J usage is TRBJ2-5, with TRBD2 matching over 14 bases. After removal of 5 bases from V and 5 bases from J, the junction contained 10 bases not matched to a gene. Germline V CDR1 and CDR2: SGHTA, FQGNSA. The length of the CDR3 is 17 residues. The CDR3 loop reads CASSPNRRTSGRETQYF. CDR3 DNA sequence: TGTGCCAGCAGCCCGAACCGAAGGACTAGCGGGAGGGAGACCCAGTACTTC.

The chain is built from TRBV4-1 and TRBJ1-5, with D hard to call. Germline lookup yields CDR1 MGHRA and CDR2 YSYEKL. V was pared by 0 bases and J by 3 bases, with 15 bases between. This CDR3 spans 17 amino acids. The CDR3, as DNA: TGCGCCAGCAGCCAAGATACGGGGATGTGGGACAATCAGCCCCAGCATTTT. Translated: CASSQDTGMWDNQPQHF.